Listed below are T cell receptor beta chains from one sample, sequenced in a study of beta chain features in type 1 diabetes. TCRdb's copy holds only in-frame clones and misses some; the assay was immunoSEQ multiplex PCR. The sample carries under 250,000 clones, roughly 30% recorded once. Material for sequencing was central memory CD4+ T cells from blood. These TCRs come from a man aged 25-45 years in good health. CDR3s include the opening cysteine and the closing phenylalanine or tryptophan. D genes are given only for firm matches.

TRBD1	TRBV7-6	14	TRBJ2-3	CASSSVTGVGTQYF
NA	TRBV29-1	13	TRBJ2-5	CSVSDRAGGTQYF
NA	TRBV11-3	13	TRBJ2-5	CASSPDLGRAQYF
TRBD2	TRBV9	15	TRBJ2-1	CASSDQLAGVVEQFF
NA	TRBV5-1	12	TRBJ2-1	CASSTGMNEQFF
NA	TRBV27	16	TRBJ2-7	CASSFSVAEASYEQYF
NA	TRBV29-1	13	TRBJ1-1	CSGLAGANTEAFF
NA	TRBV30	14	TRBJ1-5	CAWSVWEEGQPQHF
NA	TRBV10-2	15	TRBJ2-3	CASSDVGRGTDTQYF
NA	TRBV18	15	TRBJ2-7	CASSRLTVLAYEQYF
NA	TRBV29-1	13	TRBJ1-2	CSVVQGTDYGYTF
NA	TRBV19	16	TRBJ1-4	CASSILAWTTNEKLFF
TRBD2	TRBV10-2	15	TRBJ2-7	CASIPSGRSSYEQYF
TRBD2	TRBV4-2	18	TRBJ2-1	CASSQEADGTGGPVEQFF
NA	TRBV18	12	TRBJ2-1	CASSAVRDEQFF
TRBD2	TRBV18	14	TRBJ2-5	CASSPTSGRETQYF
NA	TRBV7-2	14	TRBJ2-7	CASSLPQGSYEQYF
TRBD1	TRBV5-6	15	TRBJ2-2	CASSSDRGYTGELFF
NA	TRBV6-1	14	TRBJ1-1	CASRTASLNTEAFF
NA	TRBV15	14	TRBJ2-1	CATSFSSWDNEQFF
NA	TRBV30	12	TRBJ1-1	CAWKVMNTEAFF
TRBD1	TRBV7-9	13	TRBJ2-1	CASSATTGTGGFF
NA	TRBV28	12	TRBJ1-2	CASSTANYGYTF
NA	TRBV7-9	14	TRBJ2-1	CASSLAGSLNEQFF
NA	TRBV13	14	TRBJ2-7	CASSSSGQSYEQYF
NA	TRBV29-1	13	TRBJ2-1	CSVDFARANEQFF
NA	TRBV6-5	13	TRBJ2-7	CASRGPSSYEQYF
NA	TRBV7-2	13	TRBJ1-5	CASSRDSNQPQHF
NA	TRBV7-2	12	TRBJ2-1	CASSLFANEQFF
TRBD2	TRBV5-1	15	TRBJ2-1	CASSVAASGSGEQFF
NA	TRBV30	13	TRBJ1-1	CAWRRGQNTEAFF
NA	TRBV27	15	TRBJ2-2	CASSAYRVNTGELFF
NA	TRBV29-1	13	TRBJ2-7	CSVEGSGSYEQYF
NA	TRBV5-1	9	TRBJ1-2	CASRDGYTF
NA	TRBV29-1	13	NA	CSVGEDRAYEQYF
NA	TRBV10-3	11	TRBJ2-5	CALGYQGTQYF
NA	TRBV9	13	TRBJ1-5	CASSVAESSPQHF
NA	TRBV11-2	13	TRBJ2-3	CASSLDMRDTQYF
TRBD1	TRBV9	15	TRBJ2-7	CASSVADRVEYEQYF
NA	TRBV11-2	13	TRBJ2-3	CASSFTRTDTQYF
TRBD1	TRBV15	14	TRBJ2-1	CATSSGDRGNEQFF